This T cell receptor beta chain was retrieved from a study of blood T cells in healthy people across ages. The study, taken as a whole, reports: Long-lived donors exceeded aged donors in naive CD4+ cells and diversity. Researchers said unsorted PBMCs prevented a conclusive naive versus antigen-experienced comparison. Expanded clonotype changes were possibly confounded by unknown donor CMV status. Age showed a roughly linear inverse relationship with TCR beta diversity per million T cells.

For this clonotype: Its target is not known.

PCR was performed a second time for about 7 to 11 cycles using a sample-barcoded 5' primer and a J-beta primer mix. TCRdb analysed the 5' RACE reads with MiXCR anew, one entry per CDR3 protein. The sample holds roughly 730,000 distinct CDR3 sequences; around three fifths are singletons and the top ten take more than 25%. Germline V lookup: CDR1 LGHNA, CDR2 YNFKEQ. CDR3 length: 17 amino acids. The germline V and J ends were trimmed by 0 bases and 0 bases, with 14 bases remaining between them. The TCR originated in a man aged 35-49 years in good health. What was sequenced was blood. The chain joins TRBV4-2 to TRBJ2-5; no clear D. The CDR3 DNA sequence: TGTGCCAGCAGCCAAGATGCGGCTAGTGGGTACCAAGAGACCCAGTACTTC. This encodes CASSQDAASGYQETQYF.